This passage covers 32 T cell receptor beta chains from one sample sequenced in a study of OX40 agonist ivuxolimab in advanced cancers. Data came from immunoSEQ multiplex PCR; TCRdb stores just in-frame clones and leaves some out. The data show under 30,000 clones, with around 85% seen just once and approximately 15% held by the top ten. Material: CD4+ or CD8+ T cells sorted from blood, obtained in a trial of the OX40 agonist ivuxolimab. These receptors were obtained from an adult with an advanced solid tumor such as melanoma, head and neck, liver or kidney cancer.

The chain employs TRBV10-2 and TRBJ2-2; 7 positions match TRBD2. The junction had 8 bases not matched to a gene; V was cut back by 6 bases and J by 1 base. The CDR3 loop spans 16 amino acids. CDR1 and CDR2 from the germline V gene are WSHSY and SAAADI. The CDR3 protein is CASRGGRAENTGELFF. The CDR3 DNA sequence: TGCGCCAGCAGGGGGGGGAGGGCCGAGAACACCGGGGAGCTGTTTTTT.

The chain has TRBV11-1 and TRBJ2-2, with D perhaps matching TRBD2 (5 bases). CDR3 length equals 13 residues. V shed 5 bases and J shed 8 bases, with 12 bases lying between them. CDR1 and CDR2 (germline): SGHAT, FQDESV (reference sequence). The CDR3 nucleotides read TGTGCCAGCAGCCGGACCCGGGGAGGGGAGCTGTTTTTT. Translating it yields CASSRTRGGELFF.

V is TRBV10-3 and J is TRBJ2-3; the match to TRBD2 covers 11 bases. V lost 10 bases, J lost 4 bases, and 10 bases stayed unmatched. The CDR3 contains 15 residues. Germline values: CDR1 ENHRY, CDR2 SYGVKD. The CDR3 region has the DNA TGTGCCACCACCCTAGCGGGAGGTGACGCAGATACGCAGTATTTT. Translated, it gives CATTLAGGDADTQYF.

This rearrangement joins TRBV6-9 to TRBJ1-4; 8 bases are shared with TRBD1. V trimming: 6 bases; J trimming: 6 bases; junction bases outside the gene matches: 6. The CDR3 sequence is 14 residues long. Germline loops: CDR1 MNHGY, CDR2 SVAAGI. As DNA, the CDR3 is TGTGCCAGCAGGTCAGGGGGCGCGGATGAAAAACTGTTTTTT. This codes for CASRSGGADEKLFF.

The rearrangement joins TRBV19 to TRBJ2-7; D remains unclear. This CDR3 contains 15 residues. The ends were cut back, 0 bases at V and 1 base at J, with 10 bases in the middle. Per germline, CDR1 LNHDA and CDR2 SQIVND (reference sequence). The CDR3 DNA reads TGTGCCAGTAGTATAGATATCGGGCAATCCTACGAGCAGTACTTC. Amino acid sequence: CASSIDIGQSYEQYF.

The V gene is TRBV5-6, the J gene TRBJ2-7; D possibly matches TRBD1 or TRBD2 (5 bases each). This CDR3 comprises 19 residues. Germline assignment: CDR1 SGHDT and CDR2 YYEEEE. V lost 0 bases to trimming and J lost 6 bases, with 28 bases between them. DNA for the CDR3: TGTGCCAGCAGCTTGGCCCCACGGTCGGGGACGTACCCCCCCTCCGAGCAGTACTTC. Protein: CASSLAPRSGTYPPSEQYF.

The chain joins TRBV6-5 to TRBJ2-7, with D uncertain. The CDR3 length is 14 residues. Germline CDR1 MNHEY, CDR2 SVGAGI. Deletions cut 5 bases from V and 4 bases from J, with 15 bases between. Written as DNA, the CDR3 is TGTGCCAGCAGTAAAGGTACAGTGAGATACGAGCAGTACTTC. Translation gives CASSKGTVRYEQYF.

A single count supports this clone. This chain joins TRBV4-3 and TRBJ2-3; D unresolved. The germline V gene has CDR1 LGHNA and CDR2 YSLEER. The CDR3 runs 15 residues. Trimming took off 1 base at V and 6 bases at J, with 14 bases between the two ends. The CDR3 reads CASSQVTATRDTQYF. CDR3 bases: TGCGCCAGCAGCCAAGTCACGGCCACCAGGGATACGCAGTATTTT.

This chain links TRBV6-6 with TRBJ1-1; no clear D gene. This CDR3 comprises 12 residues. Germline loops: CDR1 MNHNY, CDR2 SVGAGI (reference sequence). Trimming shortened V by 3 bases and J by 1 base, and 3 bases separated the two germline ends. In DNA form, the CDR3 reads TGTGCCAGCAGTTATGAGAACACTGAAGCTTTCTTT. This codes for CASSYENTEAFF.

In DNA form, the CDR3 reads TGTGCCAGCAGCGTTCGGAGTTTCGATGAGCAGTTCTTC. Translated: CASSVRSFDEQFF. The V and J genes are TRBV9 and TRBJ2-1; D is unclear. The germline gives CDR1 SGDLS, CDR2 YYNGEE. The CDR3 is made up of 13 amino acids. V was trimmed by 2 bases and J by 8 bases, leaving 11 bases between them. Full variable domain (rest looked up from reference TRBV9 and TRBJ2-1): DSGVTQTPKHLITATGQRVTLRCSPRSGDLSVYWYQQSLDQGLQFLIQYYNGEERAKGNILERFSAQQFPDLHSELNLSSLELGDSALYFCASSVRSFDEQFFGPGTRLTVL.

The rearrangement uses TRBV6-5 and TRBJ1-5, with D possibly matching TRBD1 (6 bases). V dropped 6 bases and J dropped 1 base, with 10 bases sitting between them. Germline assignment: CDR1 MNHEY and CDR2 SVGAGI. CDR3 length equals 14 residues. CDR3: CASRLDSSNQPQHF. In DNA, the CDR3 is TGTGCCAGCAGGTTGGACAGCAGCAATCAGCCCCAGCATTTT.

The chain carries TRBV5-4 and TRBJ1-1; a possible D gene is TRBD1 (6 bases). CDR1 SGHNT and CDR2 YYREEE come from the germline V gene (reference sequence). V was shortened by 4 bases and J by 1 base, with 17 bases between the two germline ends. This CDR3 comprises 16 residues. CDR3 in amino acids: CASSPWAGVKNTEAFF. The CDR3 region has the DNA TGTGCCAGCAGCCCGTGGGCAGGGGTTAAGAACACTGAAGCTTTCTTT.

Notes on this clone: This sample includes further DNA sequences coding for the same CDR3. This chain connects TRBV6-6 to TRBJ1-5; no reliable D call. CDR3 size: 14 residues. Germline V CDR1 and CDR2: MNHNY, SVGAGI (reference sequence). The ends were cut back, 9 bases at V and 3 bases at J, with 15 bases in the middle. In DNA form, the CDR3 reads TGTGCCAGTAGCCCCCACGATCCCAATCAGCCCCAGCATTTT. Translation: CASSPHDPNQPQHF.

This CDR3 is CASSGLAGTNEQFF. CDR3 bases: TGTGCCAGCTCCGGACTAGCGGGAACCAATGAGCAGTTCTTC. V gene TRBV18 combines with J gene TRBJ2-1; 12 bases are a match to TRBD2. Trimming cost V 6 bases and J 6 bases; bases outside gene matches: 3. Per germline, CDR1 KGHSH and CDR2 LQKENI. There are 14 residues in the CDR3.

This chain links TRBV2 with TRBJ2-3; 12 bases agree with TRBD2. The CDR3 is 15 amino acids. Germline assignment: CDR1 SNHLY and CDR2 FYNNEI. V lost 4 bases to trimming and J lost 6 bases; unmatched junction nucleotides: 5. The DNA of the CDR3 is TGTGCCAGCAGTGTGCGACTAGCGGGGGTGGATACGCAGTATTTT. It encodes CASSVRLAGVDTQYF.

Written as DNA, the CDR3 is TGTGCCAGCAGGGGGGGACCCCCAGCCCCGATAGCCAAAAACATTCAGTACTTC. It yields the protein CASRGGPPAPIAKNIQYF. V usage is TRBV6-4 and J usage is TRBJ2-4; perhaps TRBD2 as D (6 bases). Deletions cut 6 bases from V and 0 bases from J, with 21 bases between. Germline V gene sequence: CDR1 MRHNA, CDR2 SNTAGT. CDR3 length: 18 residues.

The chain employs TRBV5-1 and TRBJ2-2; 7 positions match TRBD2. The CDR3 sequence is 16 residues long. V lost 1 base to trimming and J lost 1 base; unmatched junction nucleotides: 4. Germline V gives CDR1 SGHRS, CDR2 YFSETQ. The CDR3 loop reads CASSLQGGGNTGELFF. The CDR3 DNA reads as TGCGCCAGCAGCTTGCAAGGCGGGGGGAACACCGGGGAGCTGTTTTTT.

This clone has a single count. This chain uses TRBV7-3 with TRBJ2-3, with D tentatively TRBD2 (6 bases). The CDR3 loop spans 15 amino acids. The germline gives CDR1 SGHTA, CDR2 FQGTGA. Trimming stripped 3 bases from V and 2 bases from J, with 12 bases between. The DNA for the CDR3 is TGTGCCAGCAGCTTCTCTAGCGCGACCACAGATACGCAGTATTTT. Translation gives CASSFSSATTDTQYF.

The genes are TRBV5-4 and TRBJ2-3; 15 bases fit TRBD2. CDR3 length equals 19 residues. V lost 4 bases to trimming and J lost 5 bases; unmatched junction nucleotides: 14. Germline V CDR1 and CDR2: SGHNT, YYREEE (reference sequence). CDR3: CASSKGGLAGGQWVDTQYF. CDR3 sequence (DNA): TGTGCCAGCAGCAAAGGTGGACTAGCGGGAGGGCAGTGGGTAGATACGCAGTATTTT.

The J gene is TRBJ2-5, the V gene TRBV12-5; no clear D gene. The CDR3 has 16 amino acids. Germline loops: CDR1 LGHNT, CDR2 FRNRAP. Deletions cut 3 bases from V and 2 bases from J, with 16 bases between. The CDR3 protein is CASGFLVSGLQETQYF. In DNA, the CDR3 is TGTGCTAGTGGTTTTTTGGTTTCGGGCCTACAAGAGACCCAGTACTTC.

CDR3 protein: CASRRGTVTYEQYF. CDR3 DNA: TGCGCCAGCAGGCGGGGGACAGTCACCTACGAGCAGTACTTC. The chain combines TRBV5-1 with TRBJ2-5; TRBD1 or TRBD2 may be the D gene (7 bases each). The closer fit of TRBJ2-7 to the DNA end suggests the J call may be wrong. This CDR3 spans 14 amino acids. Germline V lookup: CDR1 SGHRS, CDR2 YFSETQ.

The rearrangement links TRBV5-1 to TRBJ2-1; 13 bases line up with TRBD2. The CDR3 spans 15 residues. J gave up 5 bases and V 3 bases, and 2 bases lay outside the gene matches. From germline, CDR1 is SGHRS and CDR2 YFSETQ. The CDR3 DNA follows: TGCGCCAGCAGCTGGGGACTAGCGGGGAACAATGAGCAGTTCTTC. The encoded protein is CASSWGLAGNNEQFF.

The V gene is TRBV28, the J gene TRBJ2-1, with a weak D call TRBD2 (6 bases). CDR1 and CDR2 (germline): MDHEN, SYDVKM. Trimming left V 3 bases short and J 3 bases short, with 6 bases between. The CDR3 sequence is 13 residues long. CDR3 residues: CASSFGGYNEQFF. CDR3 bases: TGTGCCAGCAGTTTCGGGGGCTACAATGAGCAGTTCTTC.

The rearrangement links TRBV30 to TRBJ2-7, with 9 bases that match TRBD2. The CDR3 length is 15 residues. V lost 3 bases, J lost 4 bases, and 10 bases stayed unmatched. The germline gives CDR1 GTSNPN, CDR2 SVGIG (reference sequence). The CDR3: CAWSGGGRGAYEQYF. For the CDR3, the DNA is TGTGCCTGGAGCGGGGGCGGGAGGGGGGCATACGAGCAGTACTTC.

The chain couples TRBV6-8 to TRBJ2-7; D call uncertain. The V and J ends lost 1 base and 4 bases respectively, with 11 bases between them. The CDR3 runs 14 residues. Per germline, CDR1 MNHGY and CDR2 SAAAGT. DNA for the CDR3: TGTGCCAGCAGTTACTTCGGCTTTGGTTACGAGCAGTACTTC. It specifies CASSYFGFGYEQYF.

The chain joins TRBV19 to TRBJ1-5, with 8 bases lining up with TRBD1. The length of the CDR3 is 14 residues. CDR1 and CDR2 from the germline V gene are LNHDA and SQIVND (reference sequence). J lost 4 bases, V lost 4 bases, and 3 bases had no gene match. This CDR3 reads CASSRTGINQPQHF. The CDR3 nucleotides are TGTGCCAGTAGTAGGACAGGGATTAATCAGCCCCAGCATTTT.

The chain is built from TRBV5-1 and TRBJ2-1, with 9 bases lining up with TRBD2. The CDR3 contains 16 residues. V dropped 0 bases and J dropped 2; count of bases not matched to a gene: 3. Germline CDR1 and CDR2: SGHRS and YFSETQ. CDR3 in amino acids: CASSLGLAATYNEQFF. The CDR3 DNA follows: TGCGCCAGCAGCTTGGGACTAGCGGCCACCTACAATGAGCAGTTCTTC.

This chain connects TRBV5-1 to TRBJ2-5; D may match TRBD1 or TRBD2 (6 bases each). The CDR3 is 14 residues long. The V gene's germline CDR1 is SGHRS and CDR2 YFSETQ. V was clipped by 4 bases and J by 2 bases, with 12 bases between them. The CDR3 loop is CASSGGTRQETQYF. The CDR3 region has the DNA TGCGCCAGCAGCGGCGGGACACGTCAAGAGACCCAGTACTTC. Complete variable domain (other parts from reference TRBV5-1 and TRBJ2-5): KAGVTQTPRYLIKTRGQQVTLSCSPISGHRSVSWYQQTPGQGLQFLFEYFSETQRNKGNFPGRFSGRQFSNSRSEMNVSTLELGDSALYLCASSGGTRQETQYFGPGTRLLVL.

This clone was counted a few times. The rearrangement joins TRBV4-1 to TRBJ1-3, with no clear D. The CDR3 is made up of 16 amino acids. Trimming took off 3 bases at V and 0 bases at J, with 12 bases between the two ends. CDR1 MGHRA and CDR2 YSYEKL come from the germline V gene. The CDR3 DNA reads TGCGCCAGCAGCCAGATCCTACAGTCCTCTGGAAACACCATATATTTT. It translates to CASSQILQSSGNTIYF.

The chain is built from TRBV19 and TRBJ1-2, with D perhaps TRBD1 (5 bases). V lost 7 bases to trimming and J lost 4 bases, with 10 bases between them. Germline assignment: CDR1 LNHDA and CDR2 SQIVND (reference sequence). The CDR3 contains 12 residues. CDR3 region: CASTGTFYGYTF. The CDR3 DNA sequence: TGTGCCAGTACCGGGACGTTCTATGGCTACACCTTC.

The rearrangement links TRBV6-5 to TRBJ1-4, with TRBD1 identical over 8 bases. V was clipped by 0 bases and J by 10 bases; unmatched bases: 10. The CDR3 sequence is 16 residues long. Germline V gene lookup returns CDR1 MNHEY and CDR2 SVGAGI. CDR3 DNA: TGTGCCAGCAGTTACTCCTGGACAGGGAGGGGGGTAAAACTGTTTTTT. Protein product: CASSYSWTGRGVKLFF.

J is TRBJ2-7 and V is TRBV7-2, with D possibly matching TRBD1 (6 bases). The CDR3 has 16 residues. Trimming stripped 3 bases from V and 3 bases from J, with 18 bases between. Per germline, CDR1 SGHTA and CDR2 FQGNSA. The CDR3 bases are TGTGCCAGCAGCTTCTTGGACAGACTAAACTTCTACGAGCAGTACTTC. Translation: CASSFLDRLNFYEQYF.